This T cell receptor (beta chain) appears in the sequencing data of a study of early T cells in non-severe SARS-CoV-2 infection. Trimming left V 6 bases short and J 5 bases short, with 7 bases between. The germline V gene has CDR1 DFQATT and CDR2 SNEGSKA (reference sequence). The CDR3 is made up of 10 amino acids. The count of this clonotype is one. TCRdb re-called the 5' RACE reads with MiXCR, one entry per CDR3 protein. The sample holds some 50,000 distinct CDR3 sequences, about 4.2% seen once. The sequence came from an adult who was a healthcare worker with PCR-confirmed SARS-CoV-2 infection or an uninfected control (not recorded which). The sample consisted of whole blood. The chain recombines TRBV20-1 with TRBJ2-5, with TRBD1 as a possible D gene (6 bases). The CDR3: CSATGETQYF. DNA of the CDR3: TGCAGTGCCACAGGGGAGACCCAGTACTTC.